Following are 31 T cell receptor beta chains from one sample sequenced in a study of blood T cell repertoires in COVID-19 (dated by TCRdb to the early 2020s). To prepare the library, the immunoSEQ multiplex PCR assay was applied. TCRdb's version of the immuneACCESS table is confined to in-frame rearrangements and falls short of the full clone set. An unresolved V gene accounts for under half of the shortfall where checked; the remainder is of unknown origin. Counted in this sample were 150,000 to 160,000 clones; 84% of them appeared once. The ten largest make up about 8.9% of the sample. Sequenced material: peripheral blood. Every receptor here comes from a woman between 50 and 59 years old with acute or convalescent COVID-19.

The CDR3 DNA reads as TGTGCCAGCAGTATGACAGGGCGTTCACCCCTCCACTTT. Protein: CASSMTGRSPLHF. This chain connects TRBV6-2 or TRBV6-3 to TRBJ1-6; 7 bases line up with TRBD1. This CDR3 comprises 13 residues. The trim removed 5 bases at V and 9 bases at J, leaving 4 bases unmatched. Germline assignment: CDR1 MNHEY and CDR2 SVGEGT.

The chain has TRBV14 and TRBJ2-1, with D perhaps TRBD2 (6 bases). Germline V CDR1 and CDR2: SGHDN, FVKESK. V was trimmed by 2 bases and J by 0 bases, leaving 20 bases between them. The CDR3 loop spans 19 amino acids. CDR3: CASSQLTREPASSYNEQFF. For the CDR3, the DNA is TGTGCCAGCAGCCAATTAACCCGGGAGCCTGCGAGCTCCTACAATGAGCAGTTCTTC.

The chain is built from TRBV27 and TRBJ2-1, with D uncertain. Germline CDR1 reads MNHEY; CDR2 reads SMNVEV (reference sequence). The CDR3 spans 11 residues. V gave up 3 bases and J gave up 10 bases, with 7 bases separating them. The CDR3 loop reads CASSFRGEQFF. DNA for the CDR3: TGTGCCAGCAGTTTTCGCGGCGAGCAGTTCTTC.

The gene calls are TRBV29-1 and TRBJ2-1, with 8 bases matching TRBD2. Germline lookup yields CDR1 SQVTM and CDR2 ANQGSEA. With V trimmed by 6 bases and J by 2 bases, 3 bases remained unmatched. This CDR3 is built from 13 residues. CDR3 coding DNA: TGCAGCGTCAGAGCGGGGGCCTACAATGAGCAGTTCTTC. Amino acid sequence: CSVRAGAYNEQFF.

As for this clone: The sample carries other DNA sequences with the same CDR3. The V call is TRBV18, the J call TRBJ1-1; no reliable D call. Germline lookup yields CDR1 KGHSH and CDR2 LQKENI. Trimming pared 0 bases from V and 8 bases from J, leaving 7 bases between. This CDR3 is built from 12 residues. DNA for the CDR3: TGTGCCAGCTCACCACCGAGAGGAGAAGCTTTCTTT. Its translation: CASSPPRGEAFF. The full variable domain, completed using reference TRBV18 and TRBJ1-1, is NAGVMQNPRHLVRRRGQEARLRCSPMKGHSHVYWYRQLPEEGLKFMVYLQKENIIDESGMPKERFSAEFPKEGPSILRIQQVVRGDSAAYFCASSPPRGEAFFGQGTRLTVV.

In its sample, this clone was seen a few times. The chain couples TRBV19 to TRBJ2-3; unclear D gene. The CDR3 has 13 amino acids. V shed 3 bases and J shed 2 bases, with 6 bases lying between them. CDR1 and CDR2 from the germline V gene are LNHDA and SQIVND (reference sequence). CDR3 bases: TGTGCCAGTAGTATTCCTCCCACAGATACGCAGTATTTT. It codes for CASSIPPTDTQYF. The full variable domain, with the rest looked up from reference TRBV19 and TRBJ2-3, is DGGITQSPKYLFRKEGQNVTLSCEQNLNHDAMYWYRQDPGQGLRLIYYSQIVNDFQKGDIAEGYSVSREKKESFPLTVTSAQKNPTAFYLCASSIPPTDTQYFGPGTRLTVL.

The chain joins TRBV7-6 to TRBJ1-1; 7 nucleotides align to TRBD1. Germline CDR1 and CDR2: SGHVS and FNYEAQ. The CDR3 contains 16 residues. The ends lost 0 bases at V and 4 bases at J; junction bases unmatched: 8. The CDR3 region has the DNA TGTGCCAGCAGCTTAGCGCGGGACAGCCTTGGCACTGAAGCTTTCTTT. It translates to CASSLARDSLGTEAFF.

The rearrangement links TRBV6-6 to TRBJ1-6, with 7 bases aligning to TRBD1. There are 17 residues in the CDR3. Germline lookup yields CDR1 MNHNY and CDR2 SVGAGI (reference sequence). Germline trimming cut 5 bases from V and 6 bases from J; bases unmatched to any gene: 13. CDR3 coding DNA: TGTGCCAGCAGTCCCAAGGAGGGGGCGATCCTTAATTCACCCCTCCACTTT. It specifies CASSPKEGAILNSPLHF.

This chain connects TRBV2 to TRBJ2-6; D might be TRBD2 (5 bases). The V end was cut by 7 bases, the J end by 0 bases, with 16 bases between. The CDR3 covers 17 residues. Germline CDR1 and CDR2: SNHLY and FYNNEI. CDR3 in DNA: TGTGCCAGCATAGTCAGAAGAGGGCCCTCTGGGGCCAACGTCCTGACTTTC. Translation: CASIVRRGPSGANVLTF. Using reference TRBV2 and TRBJ2-6 for the parts outside the CDR3, the full variable domain is EPEVTQTPSHQVTQMGQEVILRCVPISNHLYFYWYRQILGQKVEFLVSFYNNEISEKSEIFDDQFSVERPDGSNFTLKIRSTKLEDSAMYFCASIVRRGPSGANVLTFGAGSRLTVL.

The chain recombines TRBV18 with TRBJ2-7; 9 bases line up with TRBD1. This CDR3 has 14 residues. The J segment lost 7 bases and the V segment lost 2 bases, leaving 6 bases of the junction unmatched. Germline V CDR1 and CDR2: KGHSH, LQKENI. CDR3 nucleotide sequence: TGTGCCAGCTCACCATCCCGGGACAGGGAAGAGCAGTACTTC. This sequence encodes CASSPSRDREEQYF.

The chain employs TRBV15 and TRBJ2-7; D gene uncertain. V was cut by 0 bases and J by 7 bases, with 10 bases left in between. The CDR3 length is 13 residues. From germline, CDR1 is LNHNV and CDR2 YYDKDF (reference sequence). The CDR3 DNA reads TGTGCCACCAGCAGAGATATAGCCTGGGAGCAGTACTTC. Translating gives CATSRDIAWEQYF.

This rearrangement joins TRBV6-2 or TRBV6-3 to TRBJ2-7; tentative D call: TRBD1 (6 bases). The germline V gene encodes CDR1 MNHEY and CDR2 SVGEGT. This CDR3 region has 14 residues. The germline V and J ends were trimmed by 5 bases and 5 bases, with 16 bases remaining between them. CDR3 loop: CASSPPRGQNEQYF. CDR3 DNA sequence: TGTGCCAGCAGTCCCCCCAGGGGCCAGAACGAGCAGTACTTC.

The rearrangement joins TRBV5-5 to TRBJ2-3; TRBD1 matches at 8 bases. The germline V gene has CDR1 SGHKS and CDR2 YYEKEE (reference sequence). The V segment lost 4 bases and the J segment 3 bases; nucleotides outside the gene matches: 4. The CDR3 has 14 residues. CDR3 sequence (DNA): TGTGCCAGCAGCGCCGGACAGGGAACAGATACGCAGTATTTT. Encoded protein: CASSAGQGTDTQYF.

The V gene is TRBV7-6, the J gene TRBJ2-7; the match to TRBD2 covers 8 bases. The CDR3 is 14 amino acids. Germline V gives CDR1 SGHVS, CDR2 FNYEAQ. V was pared by 7 bases and J by 6 bases, with 11 bases of the junction left unmatched. The chain's CDR3 is CASTSSGSQGEQYF. DNA of the CDR3: TGTGCCAGCACGTCGAGCGGGAGCCAAGGCGAGCAGTACTTC.

CDR3 amino acids: CASTSGGGRAEGTDTQYF. The CDR3 DNA is TGTGCCAGCACCTCAGGGGGCGGGAGGGCCGAAGGCACAGATACGCAGTATTTT. The J gene is TRBJ2-3, the V gene TRBV21-1; the table's D call, TRBD2, was not checked against the DNA. TRBV21-1 is given as a pseudogene. The CDR3 totals 18 residues.

The chain employs TRBV27 and TRBJ1-2; 7 bases align to TRBD1. Per germline, CDR1 MNHEY and CDR2 SMNVEV (reference sequence). The V gene end was trimmed by 5 bases and the J gene end by 8 bases; junction bases not matched to a gene: 8. This CDR3 comprises 13 residues. The CDR3 sequence is CASSPLGGWGYTF. CDR3 nucleotide sequence: TGTGCCAGCAGTCCCCTAGGGGGCTGGGGCTACACCTTC.

The chain joins TRBV24-1 to TRBJ1-5; a possible D gene is TRBD1 (5 bases). Trimming took 3 bases from V and 3 from J, leaving 11 bases between them. The germline gives CDR1 KGHDR, CDR2 SFDVKD. CDR3 size: 15 residues. DNA of the CDR3: TGTGCCACCAGTGATCCTACAGGAGTCAATCAGCCCCAGCATTTT. Its protein is CATSDPTGVNQPQHF.

V is TRBV10-3 and J is TRBJ2-7; TRBD1 matches 7 bases. The V gene's germline CDR1 is ENHRY and CDR2 SYGVKD. V gave up 10 bases and J gave up 3 bases; unmatched junction bases: 9. This CDR3 has 13 residues. In nucleotides, the CDR3 is TGTGCCACCTCCGGGACAGACTTCTACGAGCAGTACTTC. As protein: CATSGTDFYEQYF.

This sequence joins TRBV6-1 and TRBJ2-1, with TRBD2 identical over 10 bases. V lost 2 bases and J lost 6; bases outside the gene matches: 4. CDR3 size: 15 residues. Germline V lookup: CDR1 MNHNS, CDR2 SASEGT. The CDR3 reads CASSELAGAVNEQFF. Written as DNA, the CDR3 is TGTGCCAGCAGTGAACTAGCGGGAGCGGTCAATGAGCAGTTCTTC.

The chain is built from TRBV6-6 and TRBJ1-1; 8 nucleotides align to TRBD1. The germline V gene has CDR1 MNHNY and CDR2 SVGAGI (reference sequence). The CDR3 is made up of 15 amino acids. V trimming: 0 bases; J trimming: 4 bases; junction bases outside the gene matches: 4. The CDR3, as DNA: TGTGCCAGCAGTTACTCGGACAGGGCGATCACTGAAGCTTTCTTT. Translation gives CASSYSDRAITEAFF.

As concerns this clone: This specimen includes other DNA sequences encoding the same CDR3. The CDR3 reads CASSQGDRGLYGYTF. CDR3 bases: TGTGCCAGCAGCCAGGGGGACAGGGGGCTCTATGGCTACACCTTC. V is TRBV27 and J is TRBJ1-2; TRBD1 matches 12 bases. Trimming at V came to 6 bases and at J to 4 bases, leaving 6 bases not matched to a gene. Germline CDR1 is MNHEY and CDR2 is SMNVEV (reference sequence). This CDR3 contains 15 residues.

The V gene is TRBV19, the J gene TRBJ1-5; possible D gene TRBD1, 6 bases. With 7 bases removed from V and 7 bases from J, the gap between germline ends came to 20 bases. This CDR3 is built from 15 residues. Germline V gives CDR1 LNHDA, CDR2 SQIVND (reference sequence). The CDR3 loop is CASTILGQLGQPQHF. CDR3 coding DNA: TGTGCCAGTACCATCTTAGGACAGTTGGGGCAGCCCCAGCATTTT.

The chain recombines TRBV3-1 (or the pseudogene TRBV3-2) with TRBJ1-6; 7 positions match TRBD1. Trimming took 5 bases from V and 2 from J; bases not matched to a gene: 18. The CDR3 has 20 amino acids. CDR1 and CDR2 from the germline V gene are LGHDT and YNNKEL (reference sequence). The CDR3 nucleotides are TGTGCCAGCAGCTCAGGGGGACAGTACGAACTATTCCCCTATAATTCACCCCTCCACTTT. Its protein product is CASSSGGQYELFPYNSPLHF.

The chain is built from TRBV30 and TRBJ1-2, with TRBD1 as a possible D gene (5 bases). Between the trimmed V and J ends, which lost 2 bases and 5 bases, there was a span of 15 bases. Germline V CDR1 and CDR2: GTSNPN, SVGIG (reference sequence). The CDR3 is 14 amino acids. This chain's CDR3 is CAWSLKLDTYGYTF. As DNA, the CDR3 is TGTGCCTGGAGTCTCAAATTGGACACTTATGGCTACACCTTC.

The J gene is TRBJ1-1, the V gene TRBV7-2, with D possibly being TRBD1 (6 bases). CDR1 SGHTA and CDR2 FQGNSA come from the germline V gene. Deletions cut 5 bases from V and 7 bases from J, with 20 bases between. This CDR3 is 15 amino acids long. The CDR3 sequence: CASSANPPGVSEAFF. CDR3 in DNA: TGTGCCAGCAGCGCGAACCCTCCAGGGGTTAGTGAAGCTTTCTTT.

The CDR3 sequence: CASSLSSAFPIETQYF. CDR3 in DNA: TGTGCCAGCAGTTTATCGTCCGCCTTCCCTATCGAGACCCAGTACTTC. The V gene is TRBV27, the J gene TRBJ2-5; no clear D gene. Between the trimmed V and J ends, which lost 0 bases and 5 bases, there was a span of 16 bases. The CDR3 is 16 amino acids. Germline V lookup: CDR1 MNHEY, CDR2 SMNVEV (reference sequence).

This clone was observed a few times. This chain connects TRBV5-4 to TRBJ1-4; tentative D call: TRBD1 (6 bases). The CDR3 length is 16 residues. The V and J ends lost 0 bases and 7 bases respectively, with 16 bases between them. Germline V gene sequence: CDR1 SGHNT, CDR2 YYREEE (reference sequence). The CDR3 here is CASSLGTVGNREKLFF. The CDR3 nucleotides read TGTGCCAGCAGCTTGGGGACAGTCGGTAATCGTGAAAAACTGTTTTTT.

In the case of this clone: Other DNA sequences from this sample encode an identical CDR3 as well. J is TRBJ1-2 and V is TRBV6-5, with 9 bases that match TRBD1. V lost 8 bases to trimming and J lost 8 bases; unmatched junction nucleotides: 6. The CDR3 consists of 12 residues. Per the germline V gene, CDR1 is MNHEY and CDR2 is SVGAGI. The CDR3 loop reads CASSGTGTGYTF. CDR3 in DNA: TGTGCCAGCTCTGGGACAGGGACCGGCTACACCTTC.

The rearrangement links TRBV19 to TRBJ2-7; perhaps TRBD2 as D (7 bases). Per the germline V gene, CDR1 is LNHDA and CDR2 is SQIVND (reference sequence). The CDR3 length is 14 residues. The V gene lost 7 bases and the J gene lost 0 bases, with 13 bases spanning the gap. The chain's CDR3 is CASNRGGSSYEQYF. The CDR3 DNA is TGTGCCAGTAATAGGGGGGGAAGCTCCTACGAGCAGTACTTC.

In its sample, this clone was seen a few times. The chain has TRBV11-2 and TRBJ2-6, with D possibly TRBD1 on 5 matching bases. V lost 0 bases and J 0 bases, leaving 12 bases between the germline ends. The V gene's germline CDR1 is SGHAT and CDR2 FQNNGV. This CDR3 is 18 amino acids long. The chain's CDR3 is CASSLEAGFRSGANVLTF. The CDR3 DNA is TGTGCCAGCAGCTTAGAGGCAGGGTTTCGCTCTGGGGCCAACGTCCTGACTTTC.

This clone has more than one count but fewer than ten. The genes are TRBV4-3 and TRBJ1-2; 9 positions agree with TRBD1. Trimming took 0 bases from V and 3 from J; bases not matched to a gene: 5. Per the germline V gene, CDR1 is LGHNA and CDR2 is YSLEER. The CDR3 has 16 amino acids. The CDR3 is CASSQDGQGLYYGYTF. The CDR3 bases are TGCGCCAGCAGCCAAGACGGACAGGGGTTGTACTATGGCTACACCTTC.